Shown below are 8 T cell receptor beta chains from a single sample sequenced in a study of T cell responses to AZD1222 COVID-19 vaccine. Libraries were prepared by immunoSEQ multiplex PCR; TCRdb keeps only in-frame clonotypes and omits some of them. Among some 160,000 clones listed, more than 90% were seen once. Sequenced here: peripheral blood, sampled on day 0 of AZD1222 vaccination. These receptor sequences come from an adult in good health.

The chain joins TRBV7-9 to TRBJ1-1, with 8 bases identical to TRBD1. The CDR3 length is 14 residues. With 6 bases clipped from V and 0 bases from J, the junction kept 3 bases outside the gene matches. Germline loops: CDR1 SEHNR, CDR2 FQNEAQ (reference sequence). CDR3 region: CASRAGGVNTEAFF. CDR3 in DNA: TGTGCCAGCAGGGCAGGGGGCGTGAACACTGAAGCTTTCTTT.

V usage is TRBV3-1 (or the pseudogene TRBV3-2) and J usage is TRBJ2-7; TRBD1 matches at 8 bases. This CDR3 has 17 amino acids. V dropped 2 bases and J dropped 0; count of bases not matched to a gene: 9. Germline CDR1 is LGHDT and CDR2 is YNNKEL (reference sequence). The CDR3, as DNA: TGTGCCAGCAGCCAACCATTTACAGGGGGACGCTCCTACGAGCAGTACTTC. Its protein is CASSQPFTGGRSYEQYF.

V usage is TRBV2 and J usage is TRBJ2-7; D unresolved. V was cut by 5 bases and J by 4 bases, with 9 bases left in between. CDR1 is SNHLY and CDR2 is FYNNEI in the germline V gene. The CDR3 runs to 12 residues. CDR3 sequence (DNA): TGTGCCAGCAGTCGTCAGGCTTACGAGCAGTACTTC. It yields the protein CASSRQAYEQYF.

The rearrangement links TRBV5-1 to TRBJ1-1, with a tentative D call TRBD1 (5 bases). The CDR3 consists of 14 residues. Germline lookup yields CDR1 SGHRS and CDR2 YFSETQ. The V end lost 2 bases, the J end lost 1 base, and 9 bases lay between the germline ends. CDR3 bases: TGCGCCAGCAGCTTCAGGGCCGAGAACACTGAAGCTTTCTTT. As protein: CASSFRAENTEAFF.

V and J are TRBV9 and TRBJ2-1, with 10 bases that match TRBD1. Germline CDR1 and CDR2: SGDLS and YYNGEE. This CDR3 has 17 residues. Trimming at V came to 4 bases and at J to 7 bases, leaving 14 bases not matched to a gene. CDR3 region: CASSQPLPGQGINEQFF. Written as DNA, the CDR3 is TGTGCCAGCAGCCAGCCGCTTCCGGGACAGGGGATAAATGAGCAGTTCTTC.

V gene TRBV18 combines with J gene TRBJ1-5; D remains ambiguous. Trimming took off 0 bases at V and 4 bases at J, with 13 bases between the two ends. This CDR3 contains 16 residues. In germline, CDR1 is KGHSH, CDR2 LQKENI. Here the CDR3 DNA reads TGTGCCAGCTCACCACCGGGCAGACTACTTAATCAGCCCCAGCATTTT. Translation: CASSPPGRLLNQPQHF.

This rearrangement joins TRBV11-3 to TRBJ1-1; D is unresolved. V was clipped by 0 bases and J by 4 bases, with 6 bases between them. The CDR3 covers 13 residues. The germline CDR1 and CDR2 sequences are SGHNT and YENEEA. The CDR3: CASSLDPGTEAFF. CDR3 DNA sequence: TGTGCCAGCAGCTTAGATCCCGGCACTGAAGCTTTCTTT.

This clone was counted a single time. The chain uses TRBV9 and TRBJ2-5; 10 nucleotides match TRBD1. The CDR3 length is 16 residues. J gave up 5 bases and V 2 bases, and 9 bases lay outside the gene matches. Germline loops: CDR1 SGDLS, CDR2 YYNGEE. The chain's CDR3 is CASSVGGTGDSETQYF. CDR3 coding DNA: TGTGCCAGCAGCGTCGGGGGGACAGGGGATTCGGAGACCCAGTACTTC.